This TCR beta chain was documented in a study of blood T cell repertoires in COVID-19. Study-wide context: The United States, Italy and Spain were the sources of the acute and convalescent COVID-19 samples.

This clone was detected a few times. V lost 5 bases and J lost 10; bases outside the gene matches: 4. The germline CDR1 and CDR2 sequences are SGHVS and FNYEAQ. This CDR3 has 12 amino acids. Patients of the Seattle cohort, enrolled during active infection, were followed longitudinally. Method: immunoSEQ multiplex PCR; TCRdb's copy keeps in-frame clones and lacks some. The table lists some 57,000 clones, 82% of them singletons. The clonotype originates from a man of 80 years or more with COVID-19, enrolled during active disease. The gene calls are TRBV7-6 and TRBJ1-4; 7 nucleotides align to TRBD1. The sequenced sample consisted of peripheral blood. The CDR3 protein is CASSQDRVKLFF. In DNA form, the CDR3 reads TGTGCCAGCAGCCAAGACAGGGTAAAACTGTTTTTT.